The 23 T cell receptor beta chains below were found in one sample sequenced in a study of blood T cell repertoires in COVID-19. Sequencing was performed with immunoSEQ multiplex PCR; in TCRdb, only in-frame clones are kept and a portion is missing. The data show 150,000 or so clones, approximately 80% seen once. Source material: peripheral blood. The receptors derive from a man aged 65 to 79 who had recovered from COVID-19.

V is TRBV18 and J is TRBJ2-7; TRBD1 might be the D (5 bases). CDR1 is KGHSH, CDR2 LQKENI, per germline. V was shortened by 8 bases and J by 5 bases, with 19 bases between the two germline ends. The CDR3 runs 14 residues. The CDR3 nucleotides are TGTGCCAGCAAGGTGACAGAGGCGTCCGACGAGCAGTACTTC. This sequence encodes CASKVTEASDEQYF.

This clone has only one observation. The V call is TRBV28, the J call TRBJ1-2; a possible D gene is TRBD1 (5 bases). CDR1 is MDHEN, CDR2 SYDVKM, per germline. V shed 2 bases and J shed 5 bases, with 6 bases lying between them. The CDR3 length is 12 residues. In DNA, the CDR3 is TGTGCCAGCAGTTTACAGGGTTATGGCTACACCTTC. Translating gives CASSLQGYGYTF.

The V call is TRBV7-2, the J call TRBJ2-7, with D perhaps TRBD1 (6 bases). Germline V gene data show CDR1 as SGHTA and CDR2 as FQGNSA. V was cut by 4 bases and J by 1 base, with 14 bases left in between. This CDR3 spans 15 amino acids. This chain's CDR3 is CASSWGWGPSYEQYF. CDR3 bases: TGTGCCAGCAGCTGGGGCTGGGGGCCATCCTACGAGCAGTACTTC.

The rearrangement links TRBV2 to TRBJ1-2, with 8 bases identical to TRBD1. This CDR3 region has 15 residues. Germline V gene data show CDR1 as SNHLY and CDR2 as FYNNEI. The ends lost 4 bases at V and 6 bases at J; junction bases unmatched: 10. CDR3 residues: CASSAWGGQGDGYTF. The CDR3 coding sequence is TGTGCCAGCAGTGCGTGGGGCGGACAGGGCGATGGCTACACCTTC.

The chain combines TRBV9 with TRBJ1-1, with D perhaps TRBD1 (5 bases). The CDR3 is 14 amino acids. The V and J ends lost 3 bases and 5 bases respectively, with 14 bases between them. Germline assignment: CDR1 SGDLS and CDR2 YYNGEE. The CDR3: CASSEGLQRTEAFF. For the CDR3, the DNA is TGTGCCAGCAGCGAGGGGCTTCAAAGGACTGAAGCTTTCTTT.

V and J are TRBV6-5 and TRBJ1-2, with a possible D match to TRBD1 (6 bases). The germline CDR1 and CDR2 sequences are MNHEY and SVGAGI. The V end was cut by 4 bases, the J end by 8 bases, with 14 bases between. The length of the CDR3 is 13 residues. The CDR3 nucleotides read TGTGCCAGCAGTTTGGGACATTCTCGAGGCTACACCTTC. Residues: CASSLGHSRGYTF.

The chain has TRBV27 and TRBJ2-5; TRBD1 matches 10 bases. Trimming removed 5 bases from V and 5 bases from J; junction bases left unmatched: 5. Germline loops: CDR1 MNHEY, CDR2 SMNVEV (reference sequence). CDR3 size: 14 residues. The CDR3 region is CASSPTGGGETQYF. For the CDR3, the DNA is TGTGCCAGCAGTCCGACAGGGGGCGGTGAGACCCAGTACTTC.

The chain combines TRBV30 with TRBJ2-4; 8 bases map to TRBD1. Germline values: CDR1 GTSNPN, CDR2 SVGIG (reference sequence). V was pared by 2 bases and J by 15 bases, with 12 bases of the junction left unmatched. The CDR3 is 13 amino acids. CDR3 residues: CAWSTLTGGWRYF. The CDR3 bases are TGTGCCTGGAGTACGCTAACAGGGGGTTGGCGGTACTTC.

This chain connects TRBV24-1 to TRBJ2-7; D is unresolved. V lost 4 bases, J lost 12 bases, and 18 bases lay in between. CDR3 length: 13 residues. The V gene's germline CDR1 is KGHDR and CDR2 SFDVKD. CDR3 in amino acids: CATSDRNDPTRYF. In DNA form, the CDR3 reads TGTGCCACCAGTGACCGAAATGACCCGACTCGGTACTTC.

This clone came up once. The rearrangement links TRBV21-1 to TRBJ1-6. TRBV21-1 is a pseudogene segment. CDR3 length: 16 amino acids. The CDR3 here is CASSLRRLVYNSPLHF. CDR3 nucleotides: TGTGCCAGCAGTTTAAGGAGGCTAGTGTATAATTCACCCCTCCACTTT.

The V call is TRBV7-8, the J call TRBJ2-5; D is perhaps TRBD2 (5 bases). V was shortened by 5 bases and J by 1 base, with 17 bases between the two germline ends. In germline, CDR1 is SGHVS, CDR2 FQNEAQ. There are 16 residues in the CDR3. The CDR3: CASSPPSPSGQETQYF. In DNA, the CDR3 is TGTGCCAGCAGCCCACCCAGTCCCAGCGGCCAAGAGACCCAGTACTTC. Supplemented by reference TRBV7-8 and TRBJ2-5, the full variable domain reads GAGVSQSPRYKVAKRGQDVALRCDPISGHVSLFWYQQALGQGPEFLTYFQNEAQLDKSGLPSDRFFAERPEGSVSTLKIQRTQQEDSAVYLCASSPPSPSGQETQYFGPGTRLLVL.

This chain connects TRBV28 to TRBJ2-7, with 7 bases identical to TRBD2. V was clipped by 6 bases and J by 1 base; unmatched bases: 9. This CDR3 region has 15 residues. Per germline, CDR1 MDHEN and CDR2 SYDVKM. This CDR3 is CASRDGGRRSYEQYF. The CDR3 DNA reads TGTGCCAGCAGGGACGGGGGGAGACGATCCTACGAGCAGTACTTC.

The V gene is TRBV4-1, the J gene TRBJ2-2; 7 bases agree with TRBD2. The trim removed 2 bases at V and 4 bases at J, leaving 10 bases unmatched. Per the germline V gene, CDR1 is MGHRA and CDR2 is YSYEKL. This CDR3 has 17 residues. The CDR3, as DNA: TGCGCCAGCAGCCAACCAGGGACCCGCGGGGGCACCGGGGAGCTGTTTTTT. It specifies CASSQPGTRGGTGELFF.

As to this clone: Different DNA sequences within this sample yield the same CDR3. This sequence joins TRBV7-2 and TRBJ2-7, with 8 positions matching TRBD2. CDR3 size: 14 residues. CDR1 SGHTA and CDR2 FQGNSA come from the germline V gene. V was clipped by 0 bases and J by 3 bases; unmatched bases: 1. Here the CDR3 reads CASSLAGTSYEQYF. The CDR3 bases are TGTGCCAGCAGCTTAGCCGGGACTAGCTACGAGCAGTACTTC.

The V call is TRBV12-3 or TRBV12-4, the J call TRBJ1-2, with 11 bases aligning to TRBD1. V lost 3 bases to trimming and J lost 8 bases; unmatched junction nucleotides: 2. The CDR3 loop spans 13 amino acids. CDR3 residues: CASSLDRGRGYTF. The CDR3 DNA reads as TGTGCCAGCAGTTTGGACAGGGGGCGAGGCTACACCTTC.

The chain couples TRBV7-9 to TRBJ2-2; TRBD1 matches at 9 bases. Trimming at V came to 5 bases and at J to 6 bases, leaving 7 bases not matched to a gene. The CDR3 spans 15 residues. Germline V gene data show CDR1 as SEHNR and CDR2 as FQNEAQ (reference sequence). CDR3 protein: CASSPGQGFPGELFF. CDR3 nucleotides: TGTGCCAGCAGCCCCGGACAGGGGTTTCCCGGGGAGCTGTTTTTT.

This clone has just one count. The J gene is TRBJ1-6, the V gene TRBV6-1; D might be TRBD1 (5 bases). The germline CDR1 and CDR2 sequences are MNHNS and SASEGT. The CDR3 extends over 15 amino acids. V gave up 2 bases and J gave up 4 bases, with 9 bases separating them. The CDR3 coding sequence is TGTGCCAGCAGTGAACGCGGGGCTTATAATTCACCCCTCCACTTT. This translates into CASSERGAYNSPLHF.

The V and J genes are TRBV3-1 (or the pseudogene TRBV3-2) and TRBJ2-7; TRBD2 is a possible D gene (6 bases). Germline values: CDR1 LGHDT, CDR2 YNNKEL (reference sequence). The CDR3 runs to 15 residues. V dropped 4 bases and J dropped 0 bases, with 13 bases sitting between them. The CDR3 DNA sequence: TGTGCCAGCAGCCTTTTCGGGAGTAGCTCCTACGAGCAGTACTTC. Its translation: CASSLFGSSSYEQYF.

The chain carries TRBV13 and TRBJ1-4, with 8 bases matching TRBD1. Germline loops: CDR1 PRHDT, CDR2 FYEKMQ (reference sequence). J gave up 6 bases and V 0 bases, and 6 bases lay outside the gene matches. This CDR3 is 16 amino acids long. In DNA, the CDR3 is TGTGCCAGCAGCTTAGGGACTGACAGGGGAGATGAAAAACTGTTTTTT. Its translation is CASSLGTDRGDEKLFF.

There are a few counts of this clone. This sample includes further DNA sequences coding for the same CDR3. The V gene is TRBV5-1, the J gene TRBJ2-1, with 10 bases identical to TRBD2. V trimming: 3 bases; J trimming: 6 bases; junction bases outside the gene matches: 6. The CDR3 contains 15 residues. Germline V gives CDR1 SGHRS, CDR2 YFSETQ. CDR3 sequence reads: CASSYLAGVGNEQFF. Written as DNA, the CDR3 is TGCGCCAGCAGCTATCTAGCGGGAGTGGGCAATGAGCAGTTCTTC.

This clone was picked up one time. The rearrangement joins TRBV5-6 to TRBJ1-1; the D gene is possibly TRBD1 (5 bases). Germline CDR1 and CDR2: SGHDT and YYEEEE. This CDR3 comprises 14 residues. The germline V and J ends were trimmed by 3 bases and 0 bases, with 9 bases remaining between them. The CDR3 sequence: CASSWKGVNTEAFF. For the CDR3, the DNA is TGTGCCAGCAGCTGGAAAGGGGTGAACACTGAAGCTTTCTTT.

The chain carries TRBV12-3 or TRBV12-4 and TRBJ1-2; no definite D call. The CDR3 length is 13 residues. V was trimmed by 3 bases and J by 6 bases, leaving 11 bases between them. The CDR3 coding sequence is TGTGCCAGCAGTTTCTGGGAGGAGGATGGCTACACCTTC. Translated, it gives CASSFWEEDGYTF.

The V and J genes are TRBV11-2 and TRBJ2-3; 10 bases match TRBD2. The CDR3 sequence is 19 residues long. Looked up from germline, CDR1 is SGHAT and CDR2 is FQNNGV. Unmatched junction bases numbered 11, after V lost 2 bases and J lost 0 bases. The CDR3 sequence is CASSLNGVGLATSTDTQYF. The DNA of the CDR3 is TGTGCCAGCAGCTTAAATGGGGTGGGACTAGCGACTAGCACAGATACGCAGTATTTT.